Listed below are T cell receptor beta chains from one sample, sequenced in a study of response to subunit inactivated influenza vaccine. TCRdb re-analysed the RT-PCR reads in MiXCR, keeping a single row per CDR3 protein. The sample records about 190,000 distinct CDR3 sequences, roughly 14% being singletons. The sequencing here drew on CD8+ T cells sorted from PBMCs, taken roughly 5 days after vaccination. These TCRs come from a man between 50 and 59 years old who received an inactivated influenza vaccine. Both conserved end residues are part of each CDR3. D genes are given only for firm matches. Some rows have no size entry. The others give once, few or many, or a class for an expanded clone.

d_call	v_call	cdr3_length	clone_size	j_call	cdr3_nt	cdr3_aa
TRBD2	TRBV4-1	19	few	TRBJ2-3	TGCGCCAGCAGCCAAGTCCCCTATAGCGGGGGACGAATCACAGATACGCAGTATTTT	CASSQVPYSGGRITDTQYF
TRBD2	TRBV6-2/TRBV6-3	13	few	TRBJ2-1	TGTGCCAGCAGCGGACTAGCAGAACATGAGCAGTTCTTC	CASSGLAEHEQFF
TRBD1	TRBV4-2	18	few	TRBJ2-3	TGTGCCAGCAGCCTCCTACTCACCGGGACAGGATTAAAAGATACGCAGTATTTT	CASSLLLTGTGLKDTQYF
NA	TRBV4-2	17	few	TRBJ2-4	TGTGCCAGCAGCCAAGAAGGGCAGACGTTAGCCAAAAACATTCAGTACTTC	CASSQEGQTLAKNIQYF
NA	TRBV4-3	13	NA	TRBJ2-1	TGCGCCAGCAGCCAAAATGCGCGCGATGAGCAGTTCTTC	CASSQNARDEQFF
NA	TRBV28	17	NA	TRBJ2-3	TGTGCCAGCAGTCGGGCGGGGGCCGACCTATTCACAGATACGCAGTATTTT	CASSRAGADLFTDTQYF
TRBD2	TRBV20-1	15	many	TRBJ2-7	TGCAGTGCTAGAGGTGCGGGGGTATGGCACTACGAGCAGTACTTC	CSARGAGVWHYEQYF
NA	TRBV7-9	12	many	TRBJ1-4	TGTGCCAGCAGCTTTCACGGAGAAAAACTGTTTTTT	CASSFHGEKLFF
NA	TRBV7-9	16	few	TRBJ1-1	TGTGCCAGCAGTCCTGGGACCGACTCCGAGAACACTGAAGCTTTCTTT	CASSPGTDSENTEAFF
NA	TRBV28	13	many	TRBJ2-5	TGTGCCTCCGAGGGGGGGCACCAAGAGACCCAGTACTTC	CASEGGHQETQYF
TRBD2	TRBV29-1	20	NA	TRBJ2-5	TGCAGCGTGACGGGACTAGCGGGGGATGAGGGCCGGGGGGGTCCAGAGACCCAGTACTTC	CSVTGLAGDEGRGGPETQYF
TRBD1	TRBV19	15	NA	TRBJ1-5	TGTGCCAGTAGTACTTCGACAGGGTACAATCAGCCCCAGCATTTT	CASSTSTGYNQPQHF
TRBD1	TRBV7-2	14	many	TRBJ2-7	TGTGCCAGCAGCTTCTCGACAGGGGTTCACGAGCAGTACTTC	CASSFSTGVHEQYF
NA	TRBV4-1	14	few	TRBJ2-5	TGCGCCAGCAGCCAAGTCGGACAGCAAGAGACCCAGTACTTC	CASSQVGQQETQYF
TRBD1	TRBV7-8	15	NA	TRBJ2-5	TGTGCCAGCAGCTACTACAGGGGGCCCGGGGAGACCCAGTACTTC	CASSYYRGPGETQYF
NA	TRBV12-3/TRBV12-4	15	NA	TRBJ2-2	TGTGCCAGCATTTTTGAATCGCAGCACACCGGGGAGCTGTTTTTT	CASIFESQHTGELFF
NA	TRBV7-6	13	NA	TRBJ1-1	TGTGCCAGCAGCAGTCAGGGGAACACTGAAGCTTTCTTT	CASSSQGNTEAFF
NA	TRBV4-3	15	few	TRBJ2-1	TGCGCCAGCAGCCAAGATCAGGAAATCTACAATGAGCAGTTCTTC	CASSQDQEIYNEQFF
NA	TRBV12-3/TRBV12-4	13	many	TRBJ2-2	TGTGCCAGCAGTTTTGGTGGCTCGGGGGAGCTGTTTTTT	CASSFGGSGELFF
TRBD2	TRBV19	15	NA	TRBJ2-3	TGTGCCAGCACTCGGGGGGGTAGCGGGAGAAATACGCAGTATTTT	CASTRGGSGRNTQYF
NA	TRBV5-1	14	NA	TRBJ2-7	TGCGCCAGCAGCTTGCGGGTCGGATCCTACGAGCAGTACTTC	CASSLRVGSYEQYF